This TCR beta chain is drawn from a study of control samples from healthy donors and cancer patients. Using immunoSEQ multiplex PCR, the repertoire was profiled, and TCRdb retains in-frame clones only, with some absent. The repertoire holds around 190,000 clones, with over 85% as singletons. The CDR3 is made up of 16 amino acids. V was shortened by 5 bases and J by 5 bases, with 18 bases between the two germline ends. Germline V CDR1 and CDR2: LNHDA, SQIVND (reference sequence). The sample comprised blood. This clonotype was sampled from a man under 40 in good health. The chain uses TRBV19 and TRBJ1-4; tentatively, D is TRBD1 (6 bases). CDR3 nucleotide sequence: TGTGCCAGTAGTGAAATTGGGAACAGGGCGAATGAAAAACTGTTTTTT. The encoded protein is CASSEIGNRANEKLFF. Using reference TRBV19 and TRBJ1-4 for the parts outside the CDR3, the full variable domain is DGGITQSPKYLFRKEGQNVTLSCEQNLNHDAMYWYRQDPGQGLRLIYYSQIVNDFQKGDIAEGYSVSREKKESFPLTVTSAQKNPTAFYLCASSEIGNRANEKLFFGSGTQLSVL.